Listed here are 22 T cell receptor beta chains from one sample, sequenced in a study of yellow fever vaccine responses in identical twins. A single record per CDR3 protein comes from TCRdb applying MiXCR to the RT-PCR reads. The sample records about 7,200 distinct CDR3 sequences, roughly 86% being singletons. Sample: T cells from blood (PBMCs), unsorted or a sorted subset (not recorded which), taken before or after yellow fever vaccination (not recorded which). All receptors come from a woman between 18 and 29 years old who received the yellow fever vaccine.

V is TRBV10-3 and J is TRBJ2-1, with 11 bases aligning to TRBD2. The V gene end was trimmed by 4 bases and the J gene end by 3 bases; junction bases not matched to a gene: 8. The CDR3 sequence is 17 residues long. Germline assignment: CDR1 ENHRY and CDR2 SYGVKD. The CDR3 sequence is CAISVTSGTSGYNEQFF. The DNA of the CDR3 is TGTGCCATCAGTGTCACAAGCGGGACTAGCGGCTACAATGAGCAGTTCTTC.

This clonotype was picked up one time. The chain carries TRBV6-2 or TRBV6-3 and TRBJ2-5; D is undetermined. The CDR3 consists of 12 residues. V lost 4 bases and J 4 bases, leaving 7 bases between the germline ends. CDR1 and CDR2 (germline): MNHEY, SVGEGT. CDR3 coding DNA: TGTGCCAGCAGTTCTCGGGTAGAGACCCAGTACTTC. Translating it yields CASSSRVETQYF.

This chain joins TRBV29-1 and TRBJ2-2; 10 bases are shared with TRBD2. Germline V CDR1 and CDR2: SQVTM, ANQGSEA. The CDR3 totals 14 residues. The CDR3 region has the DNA TGCGGCGGCGAAGTTAGCGGGAGGCCCGGGGAGCTGTTTTTT. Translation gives CGGEVSGRPGELFF.

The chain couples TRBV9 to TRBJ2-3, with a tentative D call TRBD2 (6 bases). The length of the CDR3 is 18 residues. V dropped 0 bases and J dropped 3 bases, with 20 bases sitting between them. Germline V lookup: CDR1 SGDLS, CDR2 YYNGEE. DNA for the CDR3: TGTGCCAGCAGCGTAGCTCTTGGGGCGGGGCTGGGGACAGATACGCAGTATTTT. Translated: CASSVALGAGLGTDTQYF.

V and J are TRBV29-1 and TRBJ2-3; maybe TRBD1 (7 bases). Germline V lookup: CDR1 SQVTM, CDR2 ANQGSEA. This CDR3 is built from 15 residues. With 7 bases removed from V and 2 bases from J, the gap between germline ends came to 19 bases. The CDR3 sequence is CSAKAEGAPTDTQYF. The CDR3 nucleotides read TGCAGCGCAAAGGCGGAGGGGGCCCCCACAGATACGCAGTATTTT.

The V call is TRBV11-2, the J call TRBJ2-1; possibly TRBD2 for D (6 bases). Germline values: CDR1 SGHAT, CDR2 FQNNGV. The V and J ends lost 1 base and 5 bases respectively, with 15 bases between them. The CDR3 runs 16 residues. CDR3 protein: CASSLVSTSRNNEQFF. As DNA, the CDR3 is TGTGCCAGCAGCTTAGTATCCACTAGCCGCAACAATGAGCAGTTCTTC. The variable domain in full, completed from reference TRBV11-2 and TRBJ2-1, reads EAGVAQSPRYKIIEKRQSVAFWCNPISGHATLYWYQQILGQGPKLLIQFQNNGVVDDSQLPKDRFSAERLKGVDSTLKIQPAKLEDSAVYLCASSLVSTSRNNEQFFGPGTRLTVL.

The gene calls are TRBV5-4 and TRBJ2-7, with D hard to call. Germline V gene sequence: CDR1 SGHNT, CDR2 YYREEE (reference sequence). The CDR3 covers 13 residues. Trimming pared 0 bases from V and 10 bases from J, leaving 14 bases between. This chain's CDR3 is CASSLENVVPQYF. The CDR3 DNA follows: TGTGCCAGCAGCTTGGAAAACGTGGTTCCTCAGTACTTC.

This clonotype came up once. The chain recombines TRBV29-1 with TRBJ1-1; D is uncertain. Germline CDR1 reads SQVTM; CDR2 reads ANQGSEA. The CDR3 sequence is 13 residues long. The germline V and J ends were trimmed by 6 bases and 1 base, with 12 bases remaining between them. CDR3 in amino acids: CSVDRDGNTEAFF. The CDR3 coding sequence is TGCAGCGTCGACCGGGATGGGAACACTGAAGCTTTCTTT.

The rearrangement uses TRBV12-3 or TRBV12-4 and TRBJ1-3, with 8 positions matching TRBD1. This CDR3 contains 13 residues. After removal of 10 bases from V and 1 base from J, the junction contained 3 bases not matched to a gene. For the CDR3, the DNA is TGTGCCACCCGGACAGGGTCTGGAAACACCATATATTTT. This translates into CATRTGSGNTIYF.

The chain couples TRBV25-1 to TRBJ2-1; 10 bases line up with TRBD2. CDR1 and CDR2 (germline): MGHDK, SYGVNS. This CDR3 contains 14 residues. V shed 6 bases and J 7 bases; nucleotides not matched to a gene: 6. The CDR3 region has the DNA TGTGCCAGCAGCGCTAGCGGGAGATGGAATGAGCAGTTCTTC. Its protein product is CASSASGRWNEQFF.

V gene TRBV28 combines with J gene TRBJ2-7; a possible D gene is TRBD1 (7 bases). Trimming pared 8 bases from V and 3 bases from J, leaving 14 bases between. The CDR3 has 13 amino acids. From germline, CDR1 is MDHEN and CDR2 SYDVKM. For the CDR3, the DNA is TGTGCCAGCCAGGGGGGAGGAGGCTACGAGCAGTACTTC. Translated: CASQGGGGYEQYF. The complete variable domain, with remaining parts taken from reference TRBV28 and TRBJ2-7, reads DVKVTQSSRYLVKRTGEKVFLECVQDMDHENMFWYRQDPGLGLRLIYFSYDVKMKEKGDIPEGYSVSREKKERFSLILESASTNQTSMYLCASQGGGGYEQYFGPGTRLTVT.

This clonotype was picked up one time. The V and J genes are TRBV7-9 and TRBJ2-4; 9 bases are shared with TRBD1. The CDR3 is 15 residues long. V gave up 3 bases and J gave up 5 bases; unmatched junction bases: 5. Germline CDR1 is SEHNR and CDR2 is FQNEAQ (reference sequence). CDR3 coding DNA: TGTGCCAGCAGCTTCGACCGGGACAGGGAAAACATTCAGTACTTC. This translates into CASSFDRDRENIQYF.

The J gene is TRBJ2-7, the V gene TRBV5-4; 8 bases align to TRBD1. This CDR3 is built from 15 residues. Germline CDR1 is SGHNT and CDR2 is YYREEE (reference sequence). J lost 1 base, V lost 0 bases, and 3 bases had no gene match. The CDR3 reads CASSLGTGISYEQYF. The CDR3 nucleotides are TGTGCCAGCAGCTTGGGGACAGGGATATCCTACGAGCAGTACTTC.

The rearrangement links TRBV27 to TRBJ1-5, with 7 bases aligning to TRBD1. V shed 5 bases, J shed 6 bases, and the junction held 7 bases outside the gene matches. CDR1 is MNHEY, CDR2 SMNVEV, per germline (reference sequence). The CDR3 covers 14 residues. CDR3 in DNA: TGTGCCAGCAGTCGTACCGGGACAGCTCAGCCCCAGCATTTT. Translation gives CASSRTGTAQPQHF.

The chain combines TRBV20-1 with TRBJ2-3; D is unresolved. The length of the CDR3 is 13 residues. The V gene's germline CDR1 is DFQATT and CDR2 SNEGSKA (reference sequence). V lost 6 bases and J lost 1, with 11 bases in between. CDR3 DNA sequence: TGCAGTGCCCCGGAACTTCGCACAGATACGCAGTATTTT. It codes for CSAPELRTDTQYF.

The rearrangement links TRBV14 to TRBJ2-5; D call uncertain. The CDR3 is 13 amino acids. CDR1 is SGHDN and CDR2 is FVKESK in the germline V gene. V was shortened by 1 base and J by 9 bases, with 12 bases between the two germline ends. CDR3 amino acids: CASSQVGSLAQYF. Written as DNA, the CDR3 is TGTGCCAGCAGCCAAGTCGGGTCACTGGCCCAGTACTTC.

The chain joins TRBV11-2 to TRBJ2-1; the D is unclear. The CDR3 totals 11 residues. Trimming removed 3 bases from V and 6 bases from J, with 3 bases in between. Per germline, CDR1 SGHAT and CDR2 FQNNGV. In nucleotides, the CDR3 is TGTGCCAGCAGCTTTGGCAATGAGCAGTTCTTC. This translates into CASSFGNEQFF.

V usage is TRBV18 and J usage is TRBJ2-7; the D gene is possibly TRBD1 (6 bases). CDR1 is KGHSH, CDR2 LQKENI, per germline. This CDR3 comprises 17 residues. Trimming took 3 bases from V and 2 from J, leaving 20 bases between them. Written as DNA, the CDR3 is TGTGCCAGCTCACCCGTGATAATCTCCCAGGGGCCCTACGAGCAGTACTTC. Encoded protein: CASSPVIISQGPYEQYF.

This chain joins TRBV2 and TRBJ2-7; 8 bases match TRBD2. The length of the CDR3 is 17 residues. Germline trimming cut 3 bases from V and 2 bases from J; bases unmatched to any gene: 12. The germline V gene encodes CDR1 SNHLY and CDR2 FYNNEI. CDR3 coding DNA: TGTGCCAGCAGTGAGTTGGCTACGGGACTAGGGCCCTACGAGCAGTACTTC. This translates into CASSELATGLGPYEQYF.

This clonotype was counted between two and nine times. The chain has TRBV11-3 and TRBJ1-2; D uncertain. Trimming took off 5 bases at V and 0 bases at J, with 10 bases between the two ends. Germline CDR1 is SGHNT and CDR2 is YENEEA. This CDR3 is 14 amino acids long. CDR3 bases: TGTGCCAGCAGCCAAAAGGTAGCTAACTATGGCTACACCTTC. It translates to CASSQKVANYGYTF.

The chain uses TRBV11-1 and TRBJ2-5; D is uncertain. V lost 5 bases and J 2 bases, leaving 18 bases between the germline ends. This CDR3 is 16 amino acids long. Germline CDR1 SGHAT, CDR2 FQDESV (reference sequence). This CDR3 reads CASSPLRDWAQETQYF. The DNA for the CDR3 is TGTGCCAGCAGCCCACTGAGAGATTGGGCACAAGAGACCCAGTACTTC.

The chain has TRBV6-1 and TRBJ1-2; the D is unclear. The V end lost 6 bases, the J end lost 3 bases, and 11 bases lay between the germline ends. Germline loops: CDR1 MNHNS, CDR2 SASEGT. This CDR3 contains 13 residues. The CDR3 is CASSPAVDYGYTF. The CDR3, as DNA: TGTGCCAGCAGCCCAGCTGTGGACTATGGCTACACCTTC.